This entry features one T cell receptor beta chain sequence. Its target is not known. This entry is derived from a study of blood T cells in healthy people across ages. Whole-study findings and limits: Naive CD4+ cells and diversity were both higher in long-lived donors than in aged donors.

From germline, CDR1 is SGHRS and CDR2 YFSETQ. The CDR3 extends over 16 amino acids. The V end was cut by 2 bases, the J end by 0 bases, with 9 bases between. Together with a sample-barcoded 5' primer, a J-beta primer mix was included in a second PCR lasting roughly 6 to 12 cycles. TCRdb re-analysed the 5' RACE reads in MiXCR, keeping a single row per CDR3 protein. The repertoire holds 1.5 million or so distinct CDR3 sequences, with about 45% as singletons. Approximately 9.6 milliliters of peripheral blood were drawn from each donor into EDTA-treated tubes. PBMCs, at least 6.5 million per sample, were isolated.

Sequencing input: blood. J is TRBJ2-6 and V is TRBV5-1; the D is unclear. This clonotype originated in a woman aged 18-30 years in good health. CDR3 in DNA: TGCGCCAGCAGCTTTTTTACCGACTCTGGGGCCAACGTCCTGACTTTC. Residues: CASSFFTDSGANVLTF.